In this sample, the clone carrying this T cell receptor (beta chain) turned up a few times. Germline V lookup: CDR1 SNHLY, CDR2 FYNNEI. Trimming removed 7 bases from V and 0 bases from J, with 10 bases in between. The CDR3 length is 14 residues. These data come from a study of blood T cell repertoires in COVID-19. Study-wide context: There were acute and convalescent COVID-19 samples, and they came from the United States, Italy and Spain. The analysed material was cDNA or gDNA that came from T cells, B-cell-depleted T cells, or PBMCs.

The authors' processing: Reference gene primer amplification yielded estimated nucleated cell counts. Sequencing used immunoSEQ multiplex PCR; TCRdb keeps in-frame clones, though not all of them. The V and J calls and clone size are taken from that table; D and trimming were inferred from the DNA. The sample has hundreds of thousands of clones; around 87% are singletons. This TCR came from a man aged 35-49 years in a cohort exposed to, infected with or recovered from COVID-19 (not recorded which). The chain couples TRBV2 to TRBJ1-3; the D gene is possibly TRBD1 (5 bases). Sequencing input: PBMCs or T cells enriched from blood (not recorded which). The CDR3 sequence is CASKDSYSGNTIYF. CDR3 nucleotides: TGTGCCAGCAAAGACAGTTACTCTGGAAACACCATATATTTT.